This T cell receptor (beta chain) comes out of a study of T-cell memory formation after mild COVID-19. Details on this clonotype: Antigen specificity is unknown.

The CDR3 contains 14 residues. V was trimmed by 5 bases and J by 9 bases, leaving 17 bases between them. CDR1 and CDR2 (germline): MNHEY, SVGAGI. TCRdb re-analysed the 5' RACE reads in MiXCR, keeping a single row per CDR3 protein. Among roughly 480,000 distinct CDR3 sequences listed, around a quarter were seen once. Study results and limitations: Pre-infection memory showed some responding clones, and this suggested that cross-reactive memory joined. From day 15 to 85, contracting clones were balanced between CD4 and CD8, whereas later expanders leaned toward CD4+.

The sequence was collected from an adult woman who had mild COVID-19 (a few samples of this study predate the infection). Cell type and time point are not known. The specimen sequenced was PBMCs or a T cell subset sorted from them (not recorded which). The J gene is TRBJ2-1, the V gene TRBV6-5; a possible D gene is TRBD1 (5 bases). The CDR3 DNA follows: TGTGCCAGCAGTAATCATCGACAGTCCGGTGAGCAGTTCTTC. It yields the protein CASSNHRQSGEQFF.